A single sample is the source of the 2 T cell receptor beta chains below, sequenced in a study of T cell responses to AZD1222 COVID-19 vaccine. The table came from immunoSEQ multiplex PCR; TCRdb's copy has only in-frame clones and leaves some out. Of 70,000 to 95,000 clones in the sample, 80% to 95% were seen once. Sample: peripheral blood, taken 28 days after the second AZD1222 dose. The receptors here all came from an adult who received the AZD1222 COVID-19 vaccine.

The gene calls are TRBV5-4 and TRBJ2-7; D uncertain. Trimming removed 0 bases at V and 0 bases at J, with 7 bases between. This CDR3 region has 14 residues. Germline loops: CDR1 SGHNT, CDR2 YYREEE (reference sequence). The CDR3 sequence is CASSLEQSSYEQYF. CDR3 nucleotides: TGTGCCAGCAGCTTGGAACAGAGCTCCTACGAGCAGTACTTC.

The chain recombines TRBV7-9 with TRBJ1-3; D not certain. V dropped 7 bases and J dropped 5 bases, with 15 bases sitting between them. This CDR3 has 14 amino acids. Germline CDR1 and CDR2: SEHNR and FQNEAQ (reference sequence). The CDR3, as DNA: TGTGCCAGCAACCCAGATAGGGCGAGAAACACCATATATTTT. It translates to CASNPDRARNTIYF. Using reference TRBV7-9 and TRBJ1-3 for the parts outside the CDR3, the full variable domain is DTGVSQNPRHKITKRGQNVTFRCDPISEHNRLYWYRQTLGQGPEFLTYFQNEAQLEKSRLLSDRFSAERPKGSFSTLEIQRTEQGDSAMYLCASNPDRARNTIYFGEGSWLTVV.